This passage covers 4 T cell receptor beta chains from one sample sequenced in a study of shared clonotypes between healthy human individuals (dated by TCRdb to about 2020). Library preparation was by the immunoSEQ multiplex PCR assay. Drawn from immuneACCESS, this table holds only the in-frame rearrangements with V and J called that TCRdb kept. Clones are partly lost; checked studies trace under half to an unresolved V gene and leave the rest unexplained. The sample table contains 2 million to 2.5 million clones; only one count was recorded for 90% to 95% of them. Clones ranked in the top ten supply about 0.39% of the sample. Sequenced input: naive CD4+ T cells from PBMCs. This specimen's cell subset or site label, interpreted: CD45RA+ positively selected. Source of these receptors: a man aged 18 to 29 in good health. Some clones in this sample may be carry-over from other donors' samples.

V usage is TRBV6-5 and J usage is TRBJ1-2; D not certain. V was clipped by 6 bases and J by 8 bases, with 13 bases between them. The germline gives CDR1 MNHEY, CDR2 SVGAGI. The CDR3 has 12 amino acids. The CDR3 nucleotides are TGTGCCAGCAGGCCCGAGACCCCGGGCTACACCTTC. Translating gives CASRPETPGYTF.

The chain is built from TRBV5-1 and TRBJ2-6; weak D call: TRBD1 (5 bases). Germline loops: CDR1 SGHRS, CDR2 YFSETQ. V was cut by 4 bases and J by 4 bases, with 12 bases left in between. There are 15 residues in the CDR3. The CDR3 coding sequence is TGCGCCAGCAGCATAGGGGCTTCGGGGGCCAACGTCCTGACTTTC. The encoded protein is CASSIGASGANVLTF.

The rearrangement joins TRBV11-3 to TRBJ1-2; weak D call: TRBD1 (6 bases). Germline V gives CDR1 SGHNT, CDR2 YENEEA. Trimming stripped 5 bases from V and 2 bases from J, with 24 bases between. This CDR3 contains 18 residues. DNA for the CDR3: TGTGCCAGCAGCCGAAGGGGGAGACACATACAGCTAAACTATGGCTACACCTTC. It is translated as CASSRRGRHIQLNYGYTF.

This rearrangement joins TRBV15 to TRBJ2-5, with D tentatively TRBD1 (6 bases). V dropped 2 bases and J dropped 4 bases, with 29 bases sitting between them. Germline V gene data show CDR1 as LNHNV and CDR2 as YYDKDF (reference sequence). This CDR3 region has 20 residues. The CDR3 here is CATSRRAGTLREPTRETQYF. The CDR3, as DNA: TGTGCCACCAGCAGACGCGCCGGGACATTAAGGGAGCCCACAAGAGAGACCCAGTACTTC. The variable domain in full, with the rest retrieved from reference TRBV15 and TRBJ2-5, is DAMVIQNPRYQVTQFGKPVTLSCSQTLNHNVMYWYQQKSSQAPKLLFHYYDKDFNNEADTPDNFQSRRPNTSFCFLDIRSPGLGDTAMYLCATSRRAGTLREPTRETQYFGPGTRLLVL.